One sample yielded the 16 T cell receptor beta chains listed below, sequenced in a study of spatial heterogeneity in lung cancer. Study-wide findings and caveats: Tracking of tumor mutation counts was seen in expanded intratumoral alpha and beta TCR counts.

Time point denoted: sample taken at primary tumor resection. Their antigen targets remain unknown. MiXCR was run by TCRdb on the 5' RACE reads, yielding one entry per CDR3 protein. The profile covers about 16,000 distinct CDR3 sequences, with 5.5% to 6% appearing a single time and about a tenth taken by the ten largest. The sequencing used lung tumor tissue, collected at surgery. The origin of the receptors is a female donor with early-stage non-small cell lung cancer.

This chain links TRBV29-1 with TRBJ2-1; D gene unclear. This CDR3 has 14 residues. Trimming cost V 2 bases and J 0 bases, with 8 bases left between them. CDR1 is SQVTM, CDR2 ANQGSEA, per germline. Here the CDR3 reads CSVETTRSYNEQFF. CDR3 coding DNA: TGCAGCGTTGAAACTACCCGCTCCTACAATGAGCAGTTCTTC.

This clonotype occurred many times. The chain combines TRBV12-3 or TRBV12-4 with TRBJ1-4; 8 bases align to TRBD1. The CDR3 has 14 residues. V trimming: 5 bases; J trimming: 7 bases; junction bases outside the gene matches: 6. The chain's CDR3 is CASSPTGASEKLFF. CDR3 DNA: TGTGCCAGCAGTCCGACAGGGGCCAGTGAAAAACTGTTTTTT.

This clonotype was recorded many times. The gene calls are TRBV3-1 and TRBJ2-7; possible D gene TRBD1, 5 bases. CDR1 is LGHDT and CDR2 is YNNKEL in the germline V gene (reference sequence). The CDR3 runs 14 residues. V lost 10 bases and J 1 base, leaving 17 bases between the germline ends. This CDR3 reads CAIAPTVGSYEQYF. The CDR3 bases are TGTGCCATTGCGCCGACAGTCGGGTCCTACGAGCAGTACTTC.

The chain recombines TRBV5-4 with TRBJ2-3; D is possibly TRBD1 (5 bases). This CDR3 has 15 amino acids. Per germline, CDR1 SGHNT and CDR2 YYREEE (reference sequence). The V and J ends lost 4 bases and 0 bases respectively, with 12 bases between them. CDR3 in DNA: TGTGCCAGCAGCGTAGACAGTTCTAGCACAGATACGCAGTATTTT. Its translation is CASSVDSSSTDTQYF.

With regard to this clonotype: This may be a read error: a much more frequent sequence differs by one nucleotide. V and J are TRBV7-9 and TRBJ2-1, with D unresolved. The germline CDR1 and CDR2 sequences are SEHNR and FQNEAQ (reference sequence). This CDR3 region has 11 residues. The chain's CDR3 is CAGSPRNEQFF. CDR3 sequence (DNA): TGTGCCGGCAGCCCACGGAATGAGCAGTTCTTC.

This clonotype was counted ten times or more. The chain recombines TRBV5-1 with TRBJ2-2; D gene ambiguous. CDR1 SGHRS and CDR2 YFSETQ come from the germline V gene. The V end was cut by 0 bases, the J end by 4 bases, with 13 bases between. This CDR3 comprises 16 residues. The CDR3 DNA reads TGCGCCAGCAGCTTGGTCTGGGGATCTGGCACCGGGGAGCTGTTTTTT. As protein: CASSLVWGSGTGELFF.

By sample fraction, this clonotype is medium-sized (0.01 to 0.1%). The genes are TRBV2 and TRBJ2-1, with a possible D match to TRBD1 (6 bases). Trimming stripped 3 bases from V and 10 bases from J, with 13 bases between. The CDR3 spans 13 residues. CDR1 is SNHLY, CDR2 FYNNEI, per germline. CDR3 residues: CASSDEQGREQFF. In DNA, the CDR3 is TGTGCCAGCAGTGATGAACAGGGAAGGGAGCAGTTCTTC.

This clonotype showed up just a few times. This rearrangement joins TRBV6-1 to TRBJ2-5, with no clear D. V shed 3 bases and J shed 2 bases, with 7 bases lying between them. The CDR3 contains 13 residues. Germline lookup yields CDR1 MNHNS and CDR2 SASEGT. The DNA of the CDR3 is TGTGCCAGCAGTGACCTTAAACAAGAGACCCAGTACTTC. Its protein is CASSDLKQETQYF.

By share, this clonotype ranks as medium-sized. This chain uses TRBV3-1 with TRBJ2-4, with TRBD1 as a possible D gene (6 bases). This CDR3 is 14 amino acids long. The germline CDR1 and CDR2 sequences are LGHDT and YNNKEL (reference sequence). Deletions cut 2 bases from V and 5 bases from J, with 10 bases between. The CDR3 region is CASSQTGTQNIQYF. The CDR3 coding sequence is TGTGCCAGCAGCCAAACCGGGACACAAAACATTCAGTACTTC.

By share, this clonotype counts as medium-sized. The chain couples TRBV27 to TRBJ1-3; D gene ambiguous. V was clipped by 3 bases and J by 4 bases, with 7 bases between them. There are 13 residues in the CDR3. Germline V gene data show CDR1 as MNHEY and CDR2 as SMNVEV (reference sequence). Here the CDR3 DNA reads TGTGCCAGCAGTTTTGAGCCCGGAAACACCATATATTTT. Its protein product is CASSFEPGNTIYF.

V is TRBV9 and J is TRBJ2-2, with no clear D. The CDR3 covers 15 residues. CDR1 is SGDLS and CDR2 is YYNGEE in the germline V gene. V gave up 3 bases and J gave up 4 bases, with 13 bases separating them. The chain's CDR3 is CASSESPWGTGELFF. The CDR3, as DNA: TGTGCCAGCAGCGAGAGCCCCTGGGGCACCGGGGAGCTGTTTTTT.

This clonotype was counted at least ten times. This chain links TRBV20-1 with TRBJ2-7, with TRBD1 identical over 9 bases. In germline, CDR1 is DFQATT, CDR2 SNEGSKA (reference sequence). The CDR3 extends over 13 amino acids. Losses at the gene ends were 1 base for V and 5 bases for J; bases not matched to a gene: 3. The CDR3 region is CSARGTGAHEQYF. Written as DNA, the CDR3 is TGCAGTGCTAGAGGGACAGGGGCCCACGAGCAGTACTTC.

This clonotype was observed many times. The V call is TRBV28, the J call TRBJ2-7, with TRBD2 matching over 7 bases. The CDR3 consists of 14 residues. Trimming cost V 7 bases and J 2 bases; bases outside gene matches: 8. Germline V gene sequence: CDR1 MDHEN, CDR2 SYDVKM. CDR3 protein: CASTQGGPPYEQYF. The CDR3 bases are TGTGCCAGCACCCAGGGAGGGCCTCCCTACGAGCAGTACTTC.

This clonotype was detected ten times or more. The chain has TRBV27 and TRBJ1-2, with 10 bases that match TRBD1. Germline V gene data show CDR1 as MNHEY and CDR2 as SMNVEV (reference sequence). V lost 7 bases and J lost 3; bases outside the gene matches: 2. This CDR3 has 13 amino acids. This CDR3 is CASTTGGHYGYTF. CDR3 nucleotides: TGTGCCAGCACGACAGGGGGCCACTATGGCTACACCTTC.

This clonotype showed up many times. V and J are TRBV19 and TRBJ2-3; D might be TRBD1 or TRBD2, each matching 6 bases. The CDR3 runs 16 residues. The V gene's germline CDR1 is LNHDA and CDR2 SQIVND (reference sequence). The V and J ends lost 4 bases and 1 base respectively, with 15 bases between them. CDR3 amino acids: CASSRGGFSGTDTQYF. CDR3 in DNA: TGTGCCAGTAGTAGAGGGGGGTTTTCGGGCACAGATACGCAGTATTTT.

This clonotype was found many times. The chain employs TRBV10-2 and TRBJ1-3, with 9 bases matching TRBD1. V gave up 6 bases and J gave up 2 bases; unmatched junction bases: 8. CDR1 and CDR2 from the germline V gene are WSHSY and SAAADI. This CDR3 contains 16 residues. CDR3 protein: CASRNWGQGTGNTIYF. CDR3 bases: TGCGCCAGCAGGAACTGGGGACAGGGAACTGGAAACACCATATATTTT.